What follows are 30 T cell receptor beta chains derived from one specimen sequenced in a study of technical replicates of blood from several donors. Sequenced by immunoSEQ multiplex PCR; TCRdb stores in-frame clones only, minus some. The sample shows around 80,000 clones, roughly 98% of them seen only once. The sample taken for sequencing was T cells isolated from PBMCs. Source of these receptors: a human donor in good health.

V gene TRBV5-1 combines with J gene TRBJ2-3; D might be TRBD2 (5 bases). Between the trimmed V and J ends, which lost 2 bases and 3 bases, there was a span of 13 bases. The CDR3 has 15 residues. Germline CDR1 SGHRS, CDR2 YFSETQ. For the CDR3, the DNA is TGCGCCAGCAGCTTAGGAAGTCCGGGGACAGATACGCAGTATTTT. It yields the protein CASSLGSPGTDTQYF. Full variable domain (remainder filled in from reference TRBV5-1 and TRBJ2-3): KAGVTQTPRYLIKTRGQQVTLSCSPISGHRSVSWYQQTPGQGLQFLFEYFSETQRNKGNFPGRFSGRQFSNSRSEMNVSTLELGDSALYLCASSLGSPGTDTQYFGPGTRLTVL.

The chain employs TRBV28 and TRBJ1-3; D may be TRBD1 (5 bases). Germline values: CDR1 MDHEN, CDR2 SYDVKM. The CDR3 length is 13 residues. Trimming removed 6 bases at V and 2 bases at J, with 8 bases between. CDR3 nucleotides: TGTGCCAGCAGACCAGGGCCTGGAAACACCATATATTTT. Translated, it gives CASRPGPGNTIYF.

V usage is TRBV7-6 and J usage is TRBJ2-7; no definite D call. The V and J ends lost 4 bases and 3 bases respectively, with 10 bases between them. The CDR3 covers 13 residues. Per the germline V gene, CDR1 is SGHVS and CDR2 is FNYEAQ. For the CDR3, the DNA is TGTGCCAGCAGCTCAACAGTGGGCTACGAGCAGTACTTC. It encodes CASSSTVGYEQYF.

This chain joins TRBV13 and TRBJ1-2; unclear D gene. The CDR3 consists of 15 residues. Per the germline V gene, CDR1 is PRHDT and CDR2 is FYEKMQ (reference sequence). V was shortened by 6 bases and J by 4 bases, with 18 bases between the two germline ends. The CDR3 sequence: CASSPDSRSFYGYTF. DNA for the CDR3: TGTGCCAGCAGTCCGGACTCCCGTTCGTTCTATGGCTACACCTTC.

V is TRBV29-1 and J is TRBJ2-7; perhaps TRBD2 as D (5 bases). V gave up 5 bases and J gave up 2 bases, with 16 bases separating them. There are 14 residues in the CDR3. The germline gives CDR1 SQVTM, CDR2 ANQGSEA. The CDR3 region is CSVPAGESTYEQYF. In DNA, the CDR3 is TGCAGCGTTCCCGCCGGGGAAAGCACCTACGAGCAGTACTTC.

CDR3 coding DNA: TGTGCCAGCAGGCGCGGGGGGCCCACCTACGAGCAGTACTTC. It is translated as CASRRGGPTYEQYF. This chain connects TRBV5-5 to TRBJ2-7; 8 bases fit TRBD2. The CDR3 is made up of 14 amino acids. V was pared by 5 bases and J by 2 bases, with 6 bases of the junction left unmatched. From germline, CDR1 is SGHKS and CDR2 YYEKEE (reference sequence). Drawing the rest from reference TRBV5-5 and TRBJ2-7, the complete variable domain is DAGVTQSPTHLIKTRGQQVTLRCSPISGHKSVSWYQQVLGQGPQFIFQYYEKEERGRGNFPDRFSARQFPNYSSELNVNALLLGDSALYLCASRRGGPTYEQYFGPGTRLTVT.

The J gene is TRBJ1-2, the V gene TRBV27; the D is unclear. Germline V CDR1 and CDR2: MNHEY, SMNVEV (reference sequence). Trimming left V 3 bases short and J 4 bases short, with 12 bases between. The CDR3 runs to 14 residues. CDR3 nucleotides: TGTGCCAGCAGTTTTGGCAGACACCCCTATGGCTACACCTTC. As protein: CASSFGRHPYGYTF.

The chain is built from TRBV4-2 and TRBJ1-1; 8 bases align to TRBD1. V lost 4 bases, J lost 1 base, and 8 bases stayed unmatched. Germline CDR1 is LGHNA and CDR2 is YNFKEQ. The CDR3 is made up of 16 amino acids. The CDR3 loop reads CASSPSLGTGNTEAFF. Written as DNA, the CDR3 is TGTGCCAGCAGCCCGTCGCTCGGGACAGGGAACACTGAAGCTTTCTTT.

The V and J genes are TRBV13 and TRBJ1-5; 8 bases match TRBD1. The CDR3 has 17 residues. Germline V gene sequence: CDR1 PRHDT, CDR2 FYEKMQ (reference sequence). V gave up 5 bases and J gave up 11 bases; unmatched junction bases: 20. The CDR3 coding sequence is TGTGCCAGCAGCCGAAAAGGGAGGGGGACAGGAAAGGGGACCCAGCATTTT. It specifies CASSRKGRGTGKGTQHF.

V usage is TRBV27 and J usage is TRBJ1-1; weak D call: TRBD1 (6 bases). The CDR3 loop spans 16 amino acids. Trimming left V 3 bases short and J 1 base short, with 15 bases between. The germline V gene encodes CDR1 MNHEY and CDR2 SMNVEV (reference sequence). CDR3 coding DNA: TGTGCCAGCAGTTTCCGGGGGGGCTGGGCGAACACTGAAGCTTTCTTT. Translating gives CASSFRGGWANTEAFF.

V is TRBV6-5 and J is TRBJ2-2; D is possibly TRBD2 (6 bases). Per germline, CDR1 MNHEY and CDR2 SVGAGI. Trimming stripped 6 bases from V and 7 bases from J, with 9 bases between. The CDR3 loop spans 12 amino acids. The CDR3, as DNA: TGTGCCAGCAGCCACGGGAGCGGGGAGCTGTTTTTT. Encoded protein: CASSHGSGELFF.

This chain connects TRBV28 to TRBJ1-2; a possible D gene is TRBD1 (5 bases). Germline V lookup: CDR1 MDHEN, CDR2 SYDVKM. Trimming removed 3 bases at V and 7 bases at J, with 15 bases between. CDR3 length: 14 residues. The CDR3 is CASSLAGLNSGYTF. The CDR3 bases are TGTGCCAGCAGTTTGGCAGGGTTGAATTCTGGCTACACCTTC.

This rearrangement joins TRBV6-5 to TRBJ1-2, with D uncertain. CDR3 size: 14 residues. Trimming shortened V by 9 bases and J by 0 bases, and 14 bases separated the two germline ends. Germline V lookup: CDR1 MNHEY, CDR2 SVGAGI. CDR3 nucleotide sequence: TGTGCCAGTTCCTCGCGGGGTTCTAACTATGGCTACACCTTC. It codes for CASSSRGSNYGYTF.

The genes are TRBV6-4 and TRBJ2-1; possible D gene TRBD2, 7 bases. Germline V CDR1 and CDR2: MRHNA, SNTAGT. V was trimmed by 3 bases and J by 5 bases, leaving 17 bases between them. The CDR3 consists of 16 residues. The CDR3 region is CASSEGGEGWDNEQFF. DNA for the CDR3: TGTGCCAGCAGTGAAGGGGGGGAAGGATGGGACAATGAGCAGTTCTTC.

The chain couples TRBV6-4 to TRBJ2-6; perhaps TRBD1 as D (5 bases). Germline V CDR1 and CDR2: MRHNA, SNTAGT. Trimming stripped 3 bases from V and 0 bases from J, with 6 bases between. This CDR3 has 15 amino acids. This CDR3 is CASSDGASGANVLTF. The DNA of the CDR3 is TGTGCCAGCAGTGATGGGGCCTCTGGGGCCAACGTCCTGACTTTC.

The chain uses TRBV28 and TRBJ1-4; no firm D call. Trimming pared 7 bases from V and 5 bases from J, leaving 20 bases between. This CDR3 spans 16 amino acids. Germline CDR1 MDHEN, CDR2 SYDVKM. This CDR3 reads CASTKPGGQRNEKLFF. As DNA, the CDR3 is TGTGCCAGCACCAAACCCGGAGGGCAGAGAAATGAAAAACTGTTTTTT.

This chain joins TRBV5-6 and TRBJ2-4; 7 bases are a match to TRBD2. The CDR3 covers 16 residues. With V trimmed by 4 bases and J by 7 bases, 14 bases remained unmatched. Germline V gene sequence: CDR1 SGHDT, CDR2 YYEEEE. CDR3 sequence (DNA): TGTGCCAGCAGCCAACCGAACCCACACGGGGGGAACATTCAGTACTTC. Its protein is CASSQPNPHGGNIQYF.

The V and J genes are TRBV19 and TRBJ2-7, with 9 bases lining up with TRBD1. The CDR3 sequence is 14 residues long. CDR1 LNHDA and CDR2 SQIVND come from the germline V gene (reference sequence). Unmatched junction bases numbered 4, after V lost 3 bases and J lost 4 bases. The chain's CDR3 is CASSIRDRVYEQYF. The DNA for the CDR3 is TGTGCCAGTAGTATCCGGGACAGGGTTTACGAGCAGTACTTC. Supplemented by reference TRBV19 and TRBJ2-7, the full variable domain reads DGGITQSPKYLFRKEGQNVTLSCEQNLNHDAMYWYRQDPGQGLRLIYYSQIVNDFQKGDIAEGYSVSREKKESFPLTVTSAQKNPTAFYLCASSIRDRVYEQYFGPGTRLTVT.

The rearrangement uses TRBV19 and TRBJ2-1; D may be TRBD1 (6 bases). The CDR3 runs 13 residues. V was clipped by 5 bases and J by 4 bases, with 9 bases between them. Germline loops: CDR1 LNHDA, CDR2 SQIVND (reference sequence). CDR3 residues: CASSWTAYNEQFF. CDR3 in DNA: TGTGCCAGTAGTTGGACAGCTTACAATGAGCAGTTCTTC.

The genes are TRBV27 and TRBJ1-6, with TRBD1 as a possible D gene (6 bases). CDR1 and CDR2 from the germline V gene are MNHEY and SMNVEV (reference sequence). Trimming cost V 0 bases and J 8 bases, with 8 bases left between them. The CDR3 spans 14 residues. CDR3 residues: CASSLSGGYSPLHF. For the CDR3, the DNA is TGTGCCAGCAGTTTATCAGGGGGATATTCACCCCTCCACTTT.

The CDR3: CAWSVHSGGRAEQFF. The CDR3 DNA is TGTGCCTGGAGTGTACATAGCGGGGGGAGAGCGGAGCAGTTCTTC. This chain joins TRBV30 and TRBJ2-1; TRBD2 matches at 10 bases. From germline, CDR1 is GTSNPN and CDR2 SVGIG (reference sequence). This CDR3 is 15 amino acids long. V lost 0 bases and J lost 10; bases outside the gene matches: 9.

The chain couples TRBV6-1 to TRBJ1-2; 8 nucleotides match TRBD1. Trimming cost V 1 base and J 4 bases; bases outside gene matches: 2. Germline V CDR1 and CDR2: MNHNS, SASEGT. This CDR3 spans 14 amino acids. The CDR3 DNA reads as TGTGCCAGCAGTGAAGGACAGGGGATCTATGGCTACACCTTC. As protein: CASSEGQGIYGYTF.

The chain has TRBV7-2 and TRBJ1-2; 8 bases map to TRBD1. The CDR3 totals 13 residues. The V and J ends lost 5 bases and 14 bases, in that order; junction bases with no gene match: 13. Germline V lookup: CDR1 SGHTA, CDR2 FQGNSA. CDR3 loop: CASSVPGGHLATF. The CDR3 DNA is TGTGCCAGCAGCGTACCAGGGGGCCACCTTGCGACCTTC.

The V call is TRBV30, the J call TRBJ2-4; D possibly corresponds to TRBD1 (5 bases). Germline-derived CDR1 and CDR2 are GTSNPN and SVGIG (reference sequence). The ends were cut back, 2 bases at V and 0 bases at J, with 11 bases in the middle. The CDR3 contains 15 residues. CDR3 sequence (DNA): TGTGCCTGGAGTTACACCAGGGAAGCCAAAAACATTCAGTACTTC. It translates to CAWSYTREAKNIQYF.

V usage is TRBV6-5 and J usage is TRBJ2-3, with a possible D match to TRBD1 (6 bases). Trimming took off 9 bases at V and 5 bases at J, with 15 bases between the two ends. From germline, CDR1 is MNHEY and CDR2 SVGAGI. The length of the CDR3 is 13 residues. In DNA, the CDR3 is TGTGCCAGTTCGACAAGGGGGAAAGATACGCAGTATTTT. It is translated as CASSTRGKDTQYF.

This CDR3 reads CASSLVEQLSGANVLTF. In DNA, the CDR3 is TGCGCCAGCAGCTTGGTTGAACAGCTCTCTGGGGCCAACGTCCTGACTTTC. This chain uses TRBV5-1 with TRBJ2-6; D is unclear. The V end lost 0 bases, the J end lost 0 bases, and 10 bases lay between the germline ends. The CDR3 runs to 17 residues. Germline V CDR1 and CDR2: SGHRS, YFSETQ.

This chain connects TRBV5-1 to TRBJ2-3; 9 nucleotides agree with TRBD1. CDR3 length equals 16 residues. The ends lost 0 bases at V and 3 bases at J; junction bases unmatched: 5. The V gene's germline CDR1 is SGHRS and CDR2 YFSETQ. CDR3 bases: TGCGCCAGCAGCTTGGGGGACAGGGTTTTGACAGATACGCAGTATTTT. Protein product: CASSLGDRVLTDTQYF.

This clone is a singleton in its sample. The V gene is TRBV18, the J gene TRBJ2-5; TRBD2 matches at 13 bases. Germline V gene sequence: CDR1 KGHSH, CDR2 LQKENI. This CDR3 is 16 amino acids long. Trimming removed 8 bases from V and 1 base from J; junction bases left unmatched: 7. The DNA of the CDR3 is TGTGCCAGCACCGATACTAGCGGGAGGGCCCAAGAGACCCAGTACTTC. This sequence encodes CASTDTSGRAQETQYF.

The V gene is TRBV5-1, the J gene TRBJ2-7; TRBD1 matches at 8 bases. Germline V gene sequence: CDR1 SGHRS, CDR2 YFSETQ. V lost 8 bases to trimming and J lost 1 base; unmatched junction nucleotides: 17. There are 17 residues in the CDR3. Written as DNA, the CDR3 is TGCGCCAGTAGAGGACAGGGTCGTCAACTCCTGTCCTACGAGCAGTACTTC. Translated: CASRGQGRQLLSYEQYF.

The table lists this clone with a count of one. The chain links TRBV6-4 to TRBJ2-3; TRBD1 matches at 7 bases. The CDR3 is made up of 15 amino acids. The germline CDR1 and CDR2 sequences are MRHNA and SNTAGT. With V trimmed by 8 bases and J by 2 bases, 10 bases remained unmatched. The CDR3 DNA sequence: TGTGCCAGCGCGATCCGGGACAGCCACACAGATACGCAGTATTTT. Protein: CASAIRDSHTDTQYF.